The clone carrying this TCR beta chain occurred many times. Its target is not known. V shed 7 bases and J shed 2 bases, with 9 bases lying between them. The CDR3 extends over 12 amino acids. The V gene's germline CDR1 is LNHDA and CDR2 SQIVND (reference sequence). The data originate from a study of T cells in Graves' hyperthyroidism and ophthalmopathy. Regions amplified from RNA transcripts were the TCR beta CDR3 regions. HTBI primers were used for first-round RT-PCR of the TCR CDR3. From the multiplex PCR reads, TCRdb called clonotypes with MiXCR, one entry per CDR3 protein. The sample holds approximately 600,000 distinct CDR3 sequences, about 14% seen once. The study, taken as a whole, reports: Most thyroid clonotypes that were expanded above 0.001 also turned up in blood. Median prediction lead before ophthalmopathy onset was six to eight months with the model.

Sequenced: blood. This TCR came from a woman aged 18-30 years with Graves' ophthalmopathy. V is TRBV19 and J is TRBJ2-7, with D unclear. Here the CDR3 DNA reads TGTGCCAGTATCGGCAGAACCTACGAGCAGTACTTC. Residues: CASIGRTYEQYF.